Listed here is a single T cell receptor (beta chain). Its antigen is still unknown. Per-base qualities were not stored, and no clone one base away is much larger. These data belong to a study of blood T cell repertoires in COVID-19 (dated by TCRdb to 2018 to 2020). As for the study more broadly: Samples covering the acute and convalescent phases of COVID-19 were provided by collaborators in the United States, Italy and Spain. The material from the prospective study consisted of cDNA or gDNA derived from T cells, B-cell-depleted T cells, or PBMCs. Deeply sampled blood TCRbeta repertoires from subjects exposed to, actively infected with, or recovered from COVID-19 were included in the dataset. The repertoires were released in a freely available public database meant as a resource for research on the immune response to SARS-CoV-2. Samples were obtained from the ongoing ImmuneRACE study (first 160 participants) and from some 1,300 subjects provided by 6 global collaborators. Nearly every sample came with metadata listing a de-identified subject ID, COVID-19 status, age in years and sex. HLA class I and class II types, where available, came from metadata supplied by the sample provider rather than from assay-based typing.

Study-wide findings and limitations: The quantity of clinical and demographic metadata differed by source and by participant and was supplied without curation.

Each collaborating institution followed its own protocols to collect whole blood in K2EDTA tubes. For TCRbeta analysis, collaborators shipped samples as frozen whole blood, isolated PBMCs, or DNA extracted from either of those sample types. At the junction V is shortened by 6 bases and J by 9 bases; bases outside the gene matches: 10. CDR1 and CDR2, per the germline V gene (reference sequence), are MNHNY and SVGAGI. The CDR3 runs 13 amino acids, cysteine and phenylalanine included. Just the 39-base CDR3 DNA is kept, in frame starting at base 1. TCRbeta CDR3 regions were amplified from genomic DNA using the immunoSEQ Assay, a bias-controlled multiplex PCR. In the source study's methods: Within the assay, amplification of reference gene primers was used to estimate how many nucleated cells each sample contained. To quantify the absolute abundance of each unique TCRbeta CDR3 rearrangement, sequence reads were collapsed and filtered. For each sample, productive Simpson clonality was calculated as the square root of Simpson's diversity index across productive rearrangements. The table was pulled from immuneACCESS by TCRdb, which kept in-frame rearrangements only. Such tables lose some clones; where checked, under half of the loss comes from unresolved V genes, and the rest has no known cause. The V and J calls and clone size are taken from that table; D and trimming were inferred from the DNA. The table for this sample lists more than 150,000 clones; 65% to 85% of them were counted only once. The leading ten clones occupy 15% to 20% of the sample.

The chain is encoded by TRBV6-6 joined to TRBJ1-1; 7 of the junction bases match TRBD1. The sequence came from a man aged 60 to 75 with active or convalescent COVID-19. The sample taken for sequencing was peripheral blood. Here is the DNA: TGTGCCAGCAGCCGAGGGGGCTTCAGGCAAGCTTTCTTT. Its product reads: CASSRGGFRQAFF.